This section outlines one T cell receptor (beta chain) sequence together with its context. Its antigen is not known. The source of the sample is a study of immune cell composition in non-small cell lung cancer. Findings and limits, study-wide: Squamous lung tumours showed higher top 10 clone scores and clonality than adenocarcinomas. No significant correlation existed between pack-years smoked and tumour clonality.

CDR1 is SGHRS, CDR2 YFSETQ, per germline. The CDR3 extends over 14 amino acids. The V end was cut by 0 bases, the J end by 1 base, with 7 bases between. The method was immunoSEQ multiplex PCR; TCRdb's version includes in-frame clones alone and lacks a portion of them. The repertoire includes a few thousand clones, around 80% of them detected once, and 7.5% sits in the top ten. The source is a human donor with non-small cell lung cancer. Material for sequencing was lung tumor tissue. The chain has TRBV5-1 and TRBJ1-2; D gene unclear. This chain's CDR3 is CASSLDGDNYGYTF. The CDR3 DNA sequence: TGCGCCAGCAGCTTGGATGGAGATAACTATGGCTACACCTTC.